This record looks at one TCR beta chain sequence and its context. These data are taken from a study of T cells expressing NK-cell markers. This CDR3 is 16 amino acids long. With UMIs, 5'RACE template switching was used to make TCR beta cDNA. Reanalyzing the 5' RACE reads, TCRdb keeps one entry per CDR3 protein, without DNA. The sample is made up of about 110,000 distinct CDR3 sequences, and the top ten hold approximately 18% of it. The chain couples TRBV12-3 or TRBV12-4 to TRBJ2-2; TCRdb designates TRBD2, a call that cannot be tested without DNA. This clonotype was sampled from a woman aged 18-70 years in good health. The sequencing input was blood T cells: a sorted CD56 or NKG2C T cell subset, CD4+ or CD8+ T cells, or bulk PBMC T cells (not recorded which). CDR3: CASSLALGLAPGELFF.